The present T cell receptor (beta chain) was sequenced within a study of brain T cells in children with intractable seizures. General observations from the study: Clones missing pre-surgery may reflect undersampling of that blood sample. HCMV serostatus was not known, and viral specificity came from CDR3 similarity only.

The CDR3 runs 14 residues. V lost 4 bases to trimming and J lost 3 bases, with 13 bases between them. Germline CDR1 and CDR2: SGHRS and YFSETQ. With respect to this clone: As yet, its antigen is unknown.

The data were produced by immunoSEQ multiplex PCR, yet TCRdb's version contains in-frame clones alone and is incomplete. Among about 340,000 clones listed, 93% were seen once. The time point is: blood from clinic visit 5 months post-surgery; TSC patient then seizure free. Only cases whose brain tissue showed the highest T cell transcript signatures were sequenced. Pre-surgery treatment included at least one anti-epileptic drug. Sample: peripheral blood, taken 4 to 5 months after surgery. The chain recombines TRBV5-1 with TRBJ1-2; D may be TRBD1 (5 bases). The TCR sequence derives from a boy younger than two with tuberous sclerosis and intractable seizures. The CDR3 loop reads CASSQTGTDYGYTF. The CDR3 nucleotides read TGCGCCAGCAGCCAAACCGGGACGGACTATGGCTACACCTTC.